This T cell receptor (beta chain) was recorded in a study of OX40 agonist ivuxolimab in advanced cancers. The CDR3 covers 15 residues. Deletions cut 1 base from V and 8 bases from J, with 15 bases between. Germline CDR1 and CDR2: MNHNS and SASEGT. This clone has only a few counts. Generated by immunoSEQ multiplex PCR, the TCRdb table keeps only in-frame clones and is missing some. The repertoire holds about 68,000 clones, 84% seen once, with roughly 1.6% in the top ten. The TCR originated in an adult with an advanced solid tumor such as melanoma, head and neck, liver or kidney cancer. The sample in question was CD4+ or CD8+ T cells sorted from blood, obtained in a trial of the OX40 agonist ivuxolimab. The genes are TRBV6-1 and TRBJ2-1; D is perhaps TRBD2 (5 bases). Here the CDR3 DNA reads TGTGCCAGCAGTGAAGAGGAGGTGGAACCGGATGAGCAGTTCTTC. Translating gives CASSEEEVEPDEQFF.